This paragraph reports one TCR beta chain. Under the authors' procedure: Amplification from reference gene primers served as the basis for estimated nucleated cell counts. The method was immunoSEQ multiplex PCR; TCRdb's version includes in-frame clones alone and lacks a portion of them. V and J calls and clone size follow that table, whereas D and trimming were derived from the DNA. This table holds about 74,000 clones, 84% found once. This entry is derived from a study of blood T cell repertoires in COVID-19. Study at large: The samples span acute and convalescent COVID-19 from the United States, Italy and Spain. Sample material is recorded as cDNA or gDNA derived from T cells, B-cell-depleted T cells, or PBMCs.

The source material was peripheral blood. The receptor was derived from a man aged 65 to 79 with acute or convalescent COVID-19.

The CDR3 sequence: CSVDQASLSYNEQFF. For the CDR3, the DNA is TGCAGCGTTGATCAAGCTAGCTTATCCTACAATGAGCAGTTCTTC. This chain joins TRBV29-1 and TRBJ2-1, with a weak D call TRBD2 (5 bases). V was pared by 3 bases and J by 1 base, with 13 bases between. Germline CDR1 reads SQVTM; CDR2 reads ANQGSEA. This CDR3 spans 15 amino acids.